This is a list of T cell receptor beta chains from one sample in a study of patients and donors after allogeneic stem cell transplantation. Using its own MiXCR run on the RT-PCR reads, TCRdb lists one record per CDR3 protein. The table records approximately 140,000 distinct CDR3 sequences, 30% to 45% of them present only once. Sequences were obtained from blood, either unsorted or a sorted T cell fraction (not recorded which). The receptor source for this set is a human donor who was either an allogeneic HSCT recipient or a stem cell or donor lymphocyte infusion donor (not recorded which). It is not recorded whose cells these are; they may come from a transplant donor. CDR3s include the opening cysteine and the closing phenylalanine or tryptophan. Each record gives: CDR3 protein, CDR3 DNA, clone size, V gene, D gene, J gene. A D gene is named only where the DNA matches it firmly. Expanded clones are given a class, and other clones once, few, many or no size at all.

CSARDLGKDHGYTF | TGCAGTGCTAGAGATTTGGGGAAGGATCATGGCTACACCTTC | few | TRBV20-1 | - | TRBJ1-2
CASSVGDTGEAFF | TGTGCCAGCAGCGTAGGTGACACCGGGGAAGCTTTCTTT | - | TRBV9 | - | TRBJ1-1
CASSLVGNTIYF | TGTGCCAGCAGTTTGGTGGGAAACACCATATATTTT | few | TRBV12-3/TRBV12-4 | - | TRBJ1-3
CASSAQVNSPLHF | TGTGCCAGCAGCGCCCAGGTTAATTCACCCCTCCACTTT | many | TRBV7-2 | - | TRBJ1-6
CATSDLGVGGYGETQYF | TGTGCCACCAGTGATTTGGGAGTGGGCGGGTACGGAGAGACCCAGTACTTC | - | TRBV24-1 | - | TRBJ2-5
CASTLDLSNYGYTF | TGCGCCAGCACCTTGGATCTTTCTAACTATGGCTACACCTTC | - | TRBV5-1 | - | TRBJ1-2
CASSRSLNQPQHF | TGTGCCAGCAGCAGGAGTCTAAATCAGCCCCAGCATTTT | few | TRBV12-3/TRBV12-4 | - | TRBJ1-5
CASSSRRTLNTEAFF | TGTGCCAGCAGCTCCCGGCGAACCTTGAACACTGAAGCTTTCTTT | - | TRBV7-9 | - | TRBJ1-1
CASSGPQWGTGELFF | TGTGCCAGCAGCGGGCCACAGTGGGGCACCGGGGAGCTGTTTTTT | many | TRBV3-1 | - | TRBJ2-2
CASSFQGQVNEQYF | TGTGCCAGCAGTTTTCAGGGGCAAGTGAACGAGCAGTACTTC | - | TRBV27 | - | TRBJ2-7
CASSARQGRYGYTF | TGCGCCAGCAGCGCTCGACAGGGGCGCTATGGCTACACCTTC | few | TRBV4-3 | TRBD1 | TRBJ1-2
CASSYRRTNTEAFF | TGTGCCAGCAGTTACCGACGGACGAACACTGAAGCTTTCTTT | - | TRBV6-2/TRBV6-3 | - | TRBJ1-1
CAISEDPSNQPQHF | TGTGCCATCAGTGAGGATCCGAGCAATCAGCCCCAGCATTTT | few | TRBV10-3 | - | TRBJ1-5
CASSLIGVNTEAFF | TGTGCCAGCAGTTTAATCGGTGTGAACACTGAAGCTTTCTTT | once | TRBV12-3/TRBV12-4 | - | TRBJ1-1
CASSEPAASANTEAFF | TGTGCCAGCAGTGAACCCGCCGCGTCAGCGAACACTGAAGCTTTCTTT | few | TRBV6-1 | - | TRBJ1-1
CASSQTGFSPSPLHF | TGCGCCAGCAGCCAAACAGGGTTTTCCCCTTCACCCCTCCACTTT | - | TRBV4-1 | - | TRBJ1-6
CSADPVLRHYNEQFF | TGCAGTGCTGACCCAGTGTTACGCCACTACAATGAGCAGTTCTTC | - | TRBV20-1 | - | TRBJ2-1
CASSSLPGITRTEAFF | TGTGCCAGCAGTTCCCTCCCAGGCATCACAAGGACTGAAGCTTTCTTT | few | TRBV12-3/TRBV12-4 | - | TRBJ1-1
CASRDFRNTIYF | TGTGCCAGTCGGGACTTCAGAAACACCATATATTTT | few | TRBV6-5 | - | TRBJ1-3
CAPPWNSPLHF | TGTGCCCCCCCCTGGAATTCACCCCTCCACTTT | - | TRBV27 | - | TRBJ1-6
CSAGTGGGGQPQHF | TGCAGTGCTGGAACAGGGGGCGGAGGTCAGCCCCAGCATTTT | few | TRBV20-1 | TRBD1 | TRBJ1-5
CASDDRDNSPLHF | TGTGCCAGCGACGACAGGGATAATTCACCCCTCCACTTT | - | TRBV7-9 | TRBD1 | TRBJ1-6
CATESRDYDTGELFF | TGTGCCACCGAATCCCGGGACTACGACACCGGGGAGCTGTTTTTT | - | TRBV10-3 | TRBD2 | TRBJ2-2
CASSYEGQQETQYF | TGTGCCAGCAGTTATGAGGGACAGCAAGAGACCCAGTACTTC | few | TRBV27 | TRBD1 | TRBJ2-5
CASSYSGRGTEAFF | TGTGCCAGCAGTTACTCGGGCAGGGGGACTGAAGCTTTCTTT | - | TRBV6-5 | TRBD1 | TRBJ1-1
CASSHDSTGRALHF | TGTGCCAGCAGCCACGATTCGACAGGGAGGGCCCTCCACTTT | - | TRBV7-9 | TRBD1 | TRBJ1-6
CASSALGLALDTQYF | TGTGCCAGCAGCGCCCTGGGACTAGCTCTGGATACGCAGTATTTT | few | TRBV28 | TRBD2 | TRBJ2-3
CASSRTGGGLLSTDTQYF | TGTGCCAGCAGTCGGACAGGGGGAGGTCTCCTGAGCACAGATACGCAGTATTTT | - | TRBV12-3/TRBV12-4 | TRBD1 | TRBJ2-3
CSARDGGRTGRSQPQHF | TGCAGTGCTAGAGATGGGGGCCGGACAGGGAGGAGCCAGCCCCAGCATTTT | few | TRBV20-1 | TRBD1 | TRBJ1-5
CSVSQNTGYNSPLHF | TGCAGTGTTTCTCAAAATACAGGTTACAATTCACCCCTCCACTTT | - | TRBV20-1 | - | TRBJ1-6
CASSVQGTEAFF | TGTGCCAGCAGCGTCCAGGGGACTGAAGCTTTCTTT | - | TRBV9 | - | TRBJ1-1
CSSFPGSQETQYF | TGCAGTTCCTTCCCGGGGTCCCAAGAGACCCAGTACTTC | - | TRBV20-1 | - | TRBJ2-5
CASTTGQGMGEKLFF | TGTGCCAGCACCACGGGCCAGGGCATGGGTGAAAAACTGTTTTTT | - | TRBV6-6 | - | TRBJ1-4
CAIMGTDTQYF | TGTGCCATCATGGGGACAGATACGCAGTATTTT | - | TRBV10-3 | - | TRBJ2-3
CASSLEGGVSYNSPLHF | TGCGCCAGCAGCTTGGAAGGCGGGGTCTCCTATAATTCACCCCTCCACTTT | - | TRBV5-1 | - | TRBJ1-6
CATIPMEGDRTFGANVLTF | TGTGCCACCATTCCTATGGAAGGGGACAGAACCTTTGGGGCCAACGTCCTGACTTTC | - | TRBV24-1 | TRBD1 | TRBJ2-6
CASSLGGLAKNIQYF | TGTGCCAGCAGCTTAGGGGGGCTAGCCAAAAACATTCAGTACTTC | - | TRBV7-2 | - | TRBJ2-4
CASSSYRENYGYTF | TGTGCCAGCAGTTCCTACAGGGAGAACTATGGCTACACCTTC | many | TRBV27 | - | TRBJ1-2
CASSSTGGKLFF | TGCGCCAGCAGTTCGACAGGAGGAAAACTGTTTTTT | - | TRBV4-1 | - | TRBJ1-4
CASSYSRANYGYTF | TGTGCCAGCAGTTACTCCAGGGCCAACTATGGCTACACCTTC | - | TRBV6-6 | - | TRBJ1-2
CASSWTETNTEAFF | TGTGCCAGCAGTTGGACAGAGACGAACACTGAAGCTTTCTTT | - | TRBV12-3/TRBV12-4 | - | TRBJ1-1
CASSQETASSGNTIYF | TGTGCCAGCAGCCAAGAGACGGCGAGCTCTGGAAACACCATATATTTT | once | TRBV4-2 | - | TRBJ1-3
CASSQDWATLDF | TGTGCCAGCAGCCAAGATTGGGCGACCCTCGACTTC | few | TRBV14 | - | TRBJ1-2
CASSQDLSSGGNTDTQYF | TGTGCCAGCAGCCAAGATCTGTCTAGCGGGGGGAACACAGATACGCAGTATTTT | few | TRBV4-2 | TRBD2 | TRBJ2-3
CASSLIRTNQETQYF | TGCGCCAGCAGCTTAATAAGGACGAACCAAGAGACCCAGTACTTC | few | TRBV5-1 | - | TRBJ2-5
CASSFSGDGNEQFF | TGTGCCAGCAGTTTTAGCGGGGACGGAAATGAGCAGTTCTTC | - | TRBV12-3/TRBV12-4 | TRBD2 | TRBJ2-1
CASSLSLGPFGSPLHF | TGTGCCAGCAGTTTATCTCTCGGCCCATTCGGTTCACCCCTCCACTTT | many | TRBV27 | - | TRBJ1-6
CASSVGQGPRQPQHF | TGTGCCAGCAGCGTGGGACAGGGGCCAAGACAGCCCCAGCATTTT | once | TRBV7-9 | TRBD1 | TRBJ1-5
CASSPLWGDTQYF | TGTGCCAGCAGCCCCCTCTGGGGAGATACGCAGTATTTT | - | TRBV7-3 | - | TRBJ2-3
CASSPPGRVDDYGYTF | TGTGCCAGCAGTCCCCCGGGCAGGGTGGACGACTATGGCTACACCTTC | - | TRBV28 | - | TRBJ1-2
CASRLWDGGPYNEQFF | TGTGCCAGCAGACTCTGGGACGGGGGACCTTACAATGAGCAGTTCTTC | once | TRBV6-5 | - | TRBJ2-1
CASKGEEAPLHF | TGTGCCTCCAAAGGGGAGGAGGCACCCCTCCACTTT | many | TRBV12-3/TRBV12-4 | - | TRBJ1-6
CASSLEGGPLDGYTF | TGTGCCAGCAGCTTAGAGGGGGGGCCCCTAGATGGCTACACCTTC | - | TRBV7-6 | - | TRBJ1-2
CASSFGDIVGAFF | TGTGCCAGCAGTTTTGGGGACATTGTGGGAGCTTTCTTT | - | TRBV12-3/TRBV12-4 | - | TRBJ1-1
CAISESIGRLSSYNSPLHF | TGTGCCATCAGTGAGTCGATAGGACGGTTGAGCTCCTATAATTCACCCCTCCACTTT | few | TRBV10-3 | - | TRBJ1-6
CASSPSGGAGETQYF | TGTGCCAGCAGCCCTAGCGGGGGGGCGGGAGAGACCCAGTACTTC | few | TRBV11-2 | TRBD2 | TRBJ2-5